This T cell receptor (beta chain) derives from a study of T-cell memory formation after mild COVID-19. Study overall: For the most part, TCR clusters were specific to one donor.

In its sample, this clonotype was seen a few times. No antigen is known for it. TCRdb called the 5' RACE reads again in MiXCR, with one record for every CDR3 protein. The table includes tens of thousands of distinct CDR3 sequences, more than 10% detected once. Study-level findings and limits: Some SARS-CoV-2-responding clones were already detected in memory before infection.

Sequencing input: PBMCs or a T cell subset sorted from them (not recorded which). This TCR came from a man between 18 and 35 years old who had mild COVID-19 (a few samples of this study predate the infection). Cell type and time point are not known.

CDR3 in amino acids: CASSLPTSQVIEQFF. CDR3 coding DNA: TGCGCCAGCAGCTTGCCGACTAGCCAGGTAATTGAGCAGTTCTTC. The chain uses TRBV5-1 and TRBJ2-1; 7 bases line up with TRBD2. Germline CDR1 is SGHRS and CDR2 is YFSETQ. V was clipped by 1 base and J by 9 bases; unmatched bases: 10. This CDR3 has 15 residues.